This TCR beta chain was retrieved from a study of blood T cell repertoires in COVID-19. The CDR3 is 15 amino acids. CDR1 is SGHTA and CDR2 is FQGNSA in the germline V gene. Unmatched junction bases numbered 3, after V lost 1 base and J lost 3 bases. Methods used by the authors: Estimation of nucleated cell counts was performed using reference gene primer amplification. Sequencing used immunoSEQ multiplex PCR; TCRdb keeps in-frame clones, though not all of them. Clonal size and the V and J genes are those of that table, whereas D and trimming came from the DNA. Here the sample spans roughly 110,000 clones, about 90% being singletons.

This sequence originates from a woman in her 30s with acute or convalescent COVID-19. Sequencing input: peripheral blood. The chain combines TRBV7-2 with TRBJ1-5, with 7 bases fitting TRBD1. This CDR3 is CASSLVGTVNQPQHF. CDR3 DNA: TGTGCCAGCAGCTTAGTGGGGACAGTCAATCAGCCCCAGCATTTT.